The 17 T cell receptor beta chains below were found in one sample sequenced in a study of tumor and adjacent non-tumor tissue in lung cancer. RNA was extracted from bulk tissue without any cell sorting. A modified ARM-PCR protocol with three rounds of nested PCR amplified TCRbeta. TCRdb itself ran the multiplex PCR reads through MiXCR, one entry per CDR3 protein. The data contain under 250,000 distinct CDR3 sequences, around 71% of them singletons. Sample: lung tumor tissue. The source of these receptors is a man in his sixties with non-small cell lung cancer.

Details on this clonotype: One junction end disagrees with the germline gene, perhaps due to a read error. This chain joins TRBV20-1 and TRBJ2-7; D may be TRBD1 (6 bases). CDR1 and CDR2 from the germline V gene are DFQATT and SNEGSKA (reference sequence). CDR3 length equals 14 residues. CDR3 DNA: TGCAGTGCTCCATCGGACAGATACTCCTATGAGCAGTACTTC. It yields the protein CSAPSDRYSYEQYF.

Note on this clonotype: It is likely a read error, because the conserved phenylalanine at the end of the CDR3 is missing. The rearrangement joins TRBV4-1 to TRBJ2-7; D is ambiguous. There are 15 residues in the CDR3. Germline V gene lookup returns CDR1 MGHRA and CDR2 YSYEKL. This CDR3 is CASSQGESSSYVQYI. The CDR3 bases are TGCGCCAGCAGCCAAGGAGAAAGTAGCTCCTACGTGCAGTACATC.

As for this clonotype: With a much larger clone just one base away, this may be a read error. The V call is TRBV4-1, the J call TRBJ2-1; 7 bases are a match to TRBD1. CDR3 length equals 14 residues. Germline V CDR1 and CDR2: MGHRA, YSYEKL. CDR3 sequence (DNA): TGCGCCAGCAGCCAAGGGGACAGAAACAATGAGGAGTTCTTC. Translation: CASSQGDRNNEEFF.

There are a few counts of this clonotype. The V call is TRBV20-1, the J call TRBJ2-1; 8 bases are shared with TRBD2. J was trimmed by 5 bases and V by 2 bases; bases with no gene match: 5. The CDR3 is made up of 14 amino acids. The germline V gene has CDR1 DFQATT and CDR2 SNEGSKA (reference sequence). Here the CDR3 reads CSARSGSIDNEQFF. The CDR3 DNA is TGCAGTGCTAGAAGCGGGAGTATTGACAATGAGCAGTTCTTC.

As regards this clonotype: The junction departs from the called germline gene at one end, perhaps through a read error. V gene TRBV12-3 or TRBV12-4 combines with J gene TRBJ2-7; 9 nucleotides line up with TRBD1. This CDR3 spans 13 amino acids. The CDR3 coding sequence is TGTGCCAGCAGTTGTGACAGGGGGTACGAGCAGCACTTC. Translation: CASSCDRGYEQHF.

This clonotype was detected only a few times. The chain has TRBV19 and TRBJ1-2, with a possible D match to TRBD1 (5 bases). The V end was cut by 3 bases, the J end by 0 bases, with 8 bases between. This CDR3 contains 14 residues. Germline V lookup: CDR1 LNHDA, CDR2 SQIVND (reference sequence). DNA for the CDR3: TGTGCCAGTAGTATCCAGGGAGCTAACTATGGCTACACCTTC. Encoded protein: CASSIQGANYGYTF.

This clonotype was recorded many times. The chain recombines TRBV6-5 with TRBJ2-7; 12 bases align to TRBD2. Germline V gene sequence: CDR1 MNHEY, CDR2 SVGAGI. The CDR3 runs to 16 residues. The V gene end was trimmed by 7 bases and the J gene end by 1 base; junction bases not matched to a gene: 8. In nucleotides, the CDR3 is TGTGCCAGCACTCCAGGGGGACTAGCGGGTTCCTACGAGCAGTACTTC. This sequence encodes CASTPGGLAGSYEQYF.

The chain employs TRBV11-3 and TRBJ2-7, with D possibly TRBD1 on 6 matching bases. The CDR3 loop spans 13 amino acids. Trimming stripped 9 bases from V and 4 bases from J, with 16 bases between. CDR1 is SGHNT and CDR2 is YENEEA in the germline V gene. DNA of the CDR3: TGTGCCAGGAGCATCAGGGGCTCATACGAGCAGTACTTC. Protein: CARSIRGSYEQYF.

This clonotype was detected only once. The chain carries TRBV4-2 and TRBJ1-2; possibly TRBD1 for D (5 bases). The germline gives CDR1 LGHNA, CDR2 YNFKEQ. The CDR3 has 16 residues. Trimming removed 4 bases from V and 6 bases from J, with 21 bases in between. The CDR3 sequence: CASSPPSGTVWDGYTF. The DNA of the CDR3 is TGTGCCAGCAGCCCCCCTTCGGGGACGGTGTGGGATGGCTACACCTTC.

A word on this clonotype: At one end, the junction sequence differs from germline, possibly due to a read error. J is TRBJ2-5 and V is TRBV18; 12 nucleotides agree with TRBD2. Germline V gene sequence: CDR1 KGHSH, CDR2 LQKENI. This CDR3 has 15 residues. The CDR3 reads CARSPPTSGGETQYF. CDR3 nucleotide sequence: TGTGCCAGATCACCACCGACTAGCGGGGGAGAGACCCAGTACTTC.

This clonotype has just a few counts. The chain employs TRBV20-1 and TRBJ2-1, with a possible D match to TRBD1 (5 bases). Germline V gene lookup returns CDR1 DFQATT and CDR2 SNEGSKA (reference sequence). The V end lost 3 bases, the J end lost 10 bases, and 13 bases lay between the germline ends. CDR3 length equals 12 residues. CDR3 sequence: CSASEGASEQFF. The CDR3 DNA is TGCAGTGCTAGCGAAGGGGCTTCGGAGCAGTTCTTC.

The chain has TRBV11-2 and TRBJ2-3; weak D call: TRBD1 (6 bases). The CDR3 length is 15 residues. Trimming stripped 1 base from V and 3 bases from J, with 11 bases between. Germline CDR1 is SGHAT and CDR2 is FQNNGV. The CDR3 bases are TGTGCCAGCAGCTTAGGGACAGTAGGGACAGATACGCAGTATTTT. Amino acids: CASSLGTVGTDTQYF. The whole variable domain, remainder taken from reference TRBV11-2 and TRBJ2-3, is EAGVAQSPRYKIIEKRQSVAFWCNPISGHATLYWYQQILGQGPKLLIQFQNNGVVDDSQLPKDRFSAERLKGVDSTLKIQPAKLEDSAVYLCASSLGTVGTDTQYFGPGTRLTVL.

This clonotype has only a few counts. This chain connects TRBV11-2 to TRBJ2-5, with TRBD1 matching 10 bases. Trimming removed 2 bases from V and 4 bases from J; junction bases left unmatched: 10. This CDR3 is built from 17 residues. Looked up from germline, CDR1 is SGHAT and CDR2 is FQNNGV. CDR3 in amino acids: CASSLIGTRTGGETQYF. The CDR3 DNA is TGTGCCAGCAGCTTAATAGGGACGCGGACAGGGGGAGAGACCCAGTACTTC.

In nucleotides, the CDR3 is TGTGCCAGTAGGCCGGGGGGGGGCTATTACAATGAGCAGTTCTTC. Amino acids: CASRPGGGYYNEQFF. The rearrangement uses TRBV12-3 or TRBV12-4 and TRBJ2-1, with 8 bases lining up with TRBD2. Germline trimming cut 9 bases from V and 4 bases from J; bases unmatched to any gene: 11. This CDR3 contains 15 residues.

Regarding this clonotype: The germline gene is not matched at one end of the junction; a read error may be the cause. V gene TRBV4-1 combines with J gene TRBJ1-4; TRBD1 is a possible D gene (5 bases). The CDR3 has 15 amino acids. CDR1 and CDR2 (germline): MGHRA, YSYEKL. The CDR3 coding sequence is TGCGCCAGCAGCCAAGATGCAGGGTTTAATAAAAAACTGTTTTTT. It encodes CASSQDAGFNKKLFF.

This clonotype occurred once. At one end the junction does not follow the germline gene, possibly because of a read error. V is TRBV12-3 or TRBV12-4 and J is TRBJ2-3; 11 bases align to TRBD2. The CDR3 consists of 16 residues. CDR3 amino acids: CASSPLAGGRTDRQYF. The CDR3 bases are TGTGCCAGTAGTCCCCTAGCGGGGGGTCGCACGGATAGGCAGTATTTT.

This clonotype showed up just a few times. V and J are TRBV5-1 and TRBJ1-2; D not resolved. CDR1 and CDR2 (germline): SGHRS, YFSETQ. Trimming took 0 bases from V and 3 from J, leaving 9 bases between them. The length of the CDR3 is 14 residues. The CDR3 DNA reads TGCGCCAGCAGCTTGGAAGGGTCGGACTATGGCTACACCTTC. Translated: CASSLEGSDYGYTF.